This paragraph covers one TCR beta chain sequence. The CDR3 consists of 13 residues. CDR1 GTSNPN and CDR2 SVGIG come from the germline V gene (reference sequence). Trimming took off 7 bases at V and 5 bases at J, with 15 bases between the two ends. This record belongs to a study of technical replicates of blood from a few donors. Here immunoSEQ multiplex PCR was the method, and the copy in TCRdb shows in-frame clones only, minus some. This table holds about 56,000 clones, just over 90% found once. The sample was PBMCs. The TCR originated in a human donor in good health. Some clones in this sample may be carry-over from other donors' samples. The V and J genes are TRBV30 and TRBJ1-5; D might be TRBD1 (5 bases). The DNA for the CDR3 is TGTGCCTACGGACTCGGGGGGTATCAGCCCCAGCATTTT. Translating it yields CAYGLGGYQPQHF.